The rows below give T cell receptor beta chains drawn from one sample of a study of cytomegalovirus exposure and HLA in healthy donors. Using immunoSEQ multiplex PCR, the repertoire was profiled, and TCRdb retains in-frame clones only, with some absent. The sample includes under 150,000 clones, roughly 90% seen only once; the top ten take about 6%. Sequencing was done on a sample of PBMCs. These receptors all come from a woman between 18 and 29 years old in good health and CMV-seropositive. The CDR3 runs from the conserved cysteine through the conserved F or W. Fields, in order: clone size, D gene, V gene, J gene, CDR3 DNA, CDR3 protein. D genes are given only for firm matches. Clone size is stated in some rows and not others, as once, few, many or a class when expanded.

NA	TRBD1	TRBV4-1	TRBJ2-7	TGCGCCAGCAGCCAAGGGGACAGGGGGACATACGAGCAGTACTTC	CASSQGDRGTYEQYF
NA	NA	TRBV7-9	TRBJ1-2	TGTGCCAGCAGCTTAGGGGGGGGCAGAAAGGGCTACACCTTC	CASSLGGGRKGYTF
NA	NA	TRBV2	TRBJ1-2	TGTGCCAGCAGTGAAGGGCAGATATATGGCTACACCTTC	CASSEGQIYGYTF
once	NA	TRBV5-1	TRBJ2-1	TGCGCCAGCAGAGTCGGACTTTCCTACAATGAGCAGTTCTTC	CASRVGLSYNEQFF
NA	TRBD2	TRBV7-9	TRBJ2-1	TGTGCCAGCAGCACGCAGGGACTAGCGGGGGCTCCGAATGAGCAGTTCTTC	CASSTQGLAGAPNEQFF
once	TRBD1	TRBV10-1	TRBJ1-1	TGCGCCAGCAGTGAGTATAGGGGGCGAGGCACTGAAGCTTTCTTT	CASSEYRGRGTEAFF
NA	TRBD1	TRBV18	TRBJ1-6	TGTGCCAGCTCACCACCGGGACAGGGGGCCTCTTCACCCCTCCACTTT	CASSPPGQGASSPLHF
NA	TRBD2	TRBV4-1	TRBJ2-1	TGCGCCAGCAGCCAATTCCTTCCTAGCGGGAGTGATGAGCAGTTCTTC	CASSQFLPSGSDEQFF
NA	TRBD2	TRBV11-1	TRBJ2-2	TGTGCCAGCAGCTTAGTTTTCGGGGGGGGCTACACCGGGGAGCTGTTTTTT	CASSLVFGGGYTGELFF
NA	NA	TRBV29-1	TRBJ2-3	TGCAGCGTTGAAGAGGGGGCCGCAGATACGCAGTATTTT	CSVEEGAADTQYF
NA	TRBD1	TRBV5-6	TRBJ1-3	TGTGCCAGCAGCTTATCAAGACAGGGGATCTTCTCTGGAAACACCATATATTTT	CASSLSRQGIFSGNTIYF
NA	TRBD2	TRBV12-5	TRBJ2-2	TGTGCTAGTGGTTTCCAACCGTCGACTAGCCCGATCACCGGGGAGCTGTTTTTT	CASGFQPSTSPITGELFF
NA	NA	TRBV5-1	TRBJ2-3	TGCGCCAGCAGCTCCACCCCCGGGACTCTTAGCACAGATACGCAGTATTTT	CASSSTPGTLSTDTQYF
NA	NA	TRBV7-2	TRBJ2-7	TGTGCCAGCAGCTACGAATCGGGGATTGCCTACGAGCAGTACTTC	CASSYESGIAYEQYF
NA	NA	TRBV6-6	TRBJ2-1	TGTGCCAGCAGTATAGGGGATAATGAGCAGTTCTTC	CASSIGDNEQFF
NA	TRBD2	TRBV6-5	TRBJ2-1	TGTGCCAGCAGTTACCTTAGCGGGAATGAGCAGTTCTTC	CASSYLSGNEQFF
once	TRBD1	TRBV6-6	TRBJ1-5	TGTGCCAGCAGTAGTACAGGGGGATATAGCAATCAGCCCCAGCATTTT	CASSSTGGYSNQPQHF
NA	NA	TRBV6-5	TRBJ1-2	TGTGCCAGCAGGGGGGACATAAGGGTGAGCTATGGCTACACCTTC	CASRGDIRVSYGYTF
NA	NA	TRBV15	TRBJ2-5	TGTGCCACCAGCAGAGATAAAGCATCGTACCAAGAGACCCAGTACTTC	CATSRDKASYQETQYF
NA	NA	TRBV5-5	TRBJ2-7	TGTGCCAGCAGTGTGGCAGGGTCGTTCTACGAGCAGTACTTC	CASSVAGSFYEQYF
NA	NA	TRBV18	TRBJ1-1	TGTGCCAGCTCACCCCCATGGGGGCGGATTGAAGCTTTCTTT	CASSPPWGRIEAFF
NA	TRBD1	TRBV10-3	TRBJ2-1	TGTGCCATCAGCCCAGGGACAGCTAACCCCAATGAGCAGTTCTTC	CAISPGTANPNEQFF
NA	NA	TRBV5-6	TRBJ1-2	TGTGCCAGCAGCTTGGTTTCCGGGGGCTACACCTTC	CASSLVSGGYTF
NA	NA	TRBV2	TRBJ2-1	TGTGCCAGCAGTTGGCCACCCCCCCCGCACAATGAGCAGTTCTTC	CASSWPPPPHNEQFF
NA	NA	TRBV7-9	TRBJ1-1	TGTGCCAGCAGCTTTGGGGCTATGGGATCTGAAGCTTTCTTT	CASSFGAMGSEAFF
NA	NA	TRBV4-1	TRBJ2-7	TGCGCCAGCAGCCAAGCTCCCCTAACGGGATCGTCATACCACGAGCAGTACTTC	CASSQAPLTGSSYHEQYF
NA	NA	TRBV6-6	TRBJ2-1	TGTGCCAGCAGTACCGCCAGGAGCGGGTTACGCCATGAGCAGTTCTTC	CASSTARSGLRHEQFF
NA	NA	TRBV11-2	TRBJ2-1	TGTGCCAGCAGTTCCGGGTCCGTCGGCTACAATGAGCAGTTCTTC	CASSSGSVGYNEQFF
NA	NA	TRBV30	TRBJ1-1	TGTGCCTGGAGTGTGGGGAGTCGCACTGAAGCTTTCTTT	CAWSVGSRTEAFF
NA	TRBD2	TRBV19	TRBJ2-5	TGTGCCAGTAGTCTTAGGACTAGCGTGCAGGAGACCCAGTACTTC	CASSLRTSVQETQYF
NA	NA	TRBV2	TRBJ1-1	TGTGCCAGCAGGGACACGCCTTTTACAGCTTTCTTT	CASRDTPFTAFF
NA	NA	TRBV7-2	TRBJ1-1	TGTGCCAGCAGCCCCTATTTGAACACTGAAGCTTTCTTT	CASSPYLNTEAFF
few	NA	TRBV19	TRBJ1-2	TGTGCCAGTAGTAGCAGGGTGATCCCTTATGGCTACACCTTC	CASSSRVIPYGYTF
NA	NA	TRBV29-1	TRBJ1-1	TGCAGCGTTTCGGGACACCTGAACACTGAAGCTTTCTTT	CSVSGHLNTEAFF
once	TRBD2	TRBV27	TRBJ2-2	TGTGCCAGCAGTTTGTTGGCGGGGGGGACCGGGGAGCTGTTTTTT	CASSLLAGGTGELFF
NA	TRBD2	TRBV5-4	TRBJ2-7	TGTGCCAGCAGCTTGGCTTTAGCGGGGGAGAGAAAGGGGTTTAGAGAGCAGTACTTC	CASSLALAGERKGFREQYF
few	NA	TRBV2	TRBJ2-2	TGTGCCAGCAGCGCGGGGACCGGGGAGCTGTTTTTT	CASSAGTGELFF